This TCR beta chain was observed in a study of T cell responses to AZD1222 COVID-19 vaccine. Study-wide findings and caveats: Spike was spanned by vaccine-associated CD4 TCRs, with dominance at 160-218 and 743-854. White British people made up most donors, females outnumbered males, and clonal diversity was possibly underestimated. The breadth and depth of Spike-specific TCRs increased once two AZD1222 doses had been given.

The repertoire was sequenced with immunoSEQ multiplex PCR; TCRdb's copy has only in-frame clones and lacks some. In the table there are 150,000 or so clones, 80% to 95% of which are singletons. This CDR3 is 13 amino acids long. From germline, CDR1 is SGHNT and CDR2 YYREEE (reference sequence). The ends were cut back, 4 bases at V and 1 base at J, with 8 bases in the middle. As regards this clone: As yet, its antigen is unknown.

Sequenced material: peripheral blood, taken on day 0 of MenACWY control vaccination. This sequence originates from an adult in good health. The chain links TRBV5-4 to TRBJ1-1; tentative D call: TRBD1 (5 bases). CDR3 sequence reads: CASSVDRNTEAFF. For the CDR3, the DNA is TGTGCCAGCAGCGTAGACAGGAACACTGAAGCTTTCTTT.